This entry describes one T cell receptor beta chain. Its antigen remains unidentified. Next came a second PCR, run for about 6 to 11 cycles, which used a sample-barcoded 5' primer along with a J-beta primer mix. Every molecule of cDNA carried a tag from a template-switch adaptor with 12 random nucleotides. TCRdb processed the 5' RACE reads anew with MiXCR; each CDR3 protein has one entry. This sample carries 1.5 million to 2 million distinct CDR3 sequences, 49% of them seen once, and the ten largest clones take approximately 2.1%. The extraction recovered at least 6 micrograms of total RNA per sample. The CDR3 sequence is 15 residues long. CDR1 is SNHLY, CDR2 FYNNEI, per germline. V lost 4 bases, J lost 5 bases, and 7 bases stayed unmatched. The data were taken from a study of blood T cells in healthy people across ages. Study-level background: Roughly one uniquely barcoded beta molecule per two T cells was captured. Overall study results and limits: Both higher diversity and more naive CD4+ cells marked long-lived donors when set against aged donors.

This receptor was identified in a woman in her forties in good health. This sequence joins TRBV2 and TRBJ2-5, with 10 nucleotides matching TRBD1. Sequences were obtained from blood. CDR3 sequence reads: CASSGDRGRLETQYF. For the CDR3, the DNA is TGTGCCAGCAGTGGAGACAGGGGGCGGTTGGAGACCCAGTACTTC. Looking up the rest from reference TRBV2 and TRBJ2-5 gives the full variable domain: EPEVTQTPSHQVTQMGQEVILRCVPISNHLYFYWYRQILGQKVEFLVSFYNNEISEKSEIFDDQFSVERPDGSNFTLKIRSTKLEDSAMYFCASSGDRGRLETQYFGPGTRLLVL.